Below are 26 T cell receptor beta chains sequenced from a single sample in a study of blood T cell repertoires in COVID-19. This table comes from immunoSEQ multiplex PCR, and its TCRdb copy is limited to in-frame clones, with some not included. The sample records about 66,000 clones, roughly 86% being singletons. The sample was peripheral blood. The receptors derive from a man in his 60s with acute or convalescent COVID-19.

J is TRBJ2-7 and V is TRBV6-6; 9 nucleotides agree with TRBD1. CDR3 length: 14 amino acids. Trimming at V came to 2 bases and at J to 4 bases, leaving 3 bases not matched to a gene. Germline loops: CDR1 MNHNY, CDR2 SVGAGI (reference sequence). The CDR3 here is CASSYGQGSYEQYF. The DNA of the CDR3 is TGTGCCAGCAGTTACGGACAGGGGTCGTACGAGCAGTACTTC.

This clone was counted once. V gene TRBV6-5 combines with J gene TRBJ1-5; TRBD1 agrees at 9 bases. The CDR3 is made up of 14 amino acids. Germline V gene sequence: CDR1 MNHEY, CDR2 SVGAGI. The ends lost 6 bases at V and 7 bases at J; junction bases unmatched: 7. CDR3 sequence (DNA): TGTGCCAGCAGCCTCGACAGGGGGATACAGCCCCAGCATTTT. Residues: CASSLDRGIQPQHF.

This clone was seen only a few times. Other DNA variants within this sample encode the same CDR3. DNA for the CDR3: TGTGCCAGCTCCCCCCAGAGGGGAGGCACCGGGGAGCTGTTTTTT. This encodes CASSPQRGGTGELFF. The chain recombines TRBV18 with TRBJ2-2; perhaps TRBD2 as D (6 bases). This CDR3 is built from 15 residues. V dropped 6 bases and J dropped 4 bases, with 15 bases sitting between them. The germline CDR1 and CDR2 sequences are KGHSH and LQKENI.

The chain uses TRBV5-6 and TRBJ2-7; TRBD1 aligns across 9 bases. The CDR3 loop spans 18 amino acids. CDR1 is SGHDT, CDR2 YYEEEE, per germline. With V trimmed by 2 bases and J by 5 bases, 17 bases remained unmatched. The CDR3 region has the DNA TGTGCCAGCAGCTTCCGAGGTTCCGGGACAGGGATCGTGAACGAGCAGTACTTC. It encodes CASSFRGSGTGIVNEQYF.

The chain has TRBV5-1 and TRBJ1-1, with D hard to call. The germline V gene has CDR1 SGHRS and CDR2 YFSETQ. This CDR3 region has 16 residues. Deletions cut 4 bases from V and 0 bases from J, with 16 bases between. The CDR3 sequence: CASSRSLSGMNTEAFF. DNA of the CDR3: TGCGCCAGCAGCAGGAGCTTATCGGGGATGAACACTGAAGCTTTCTTT.

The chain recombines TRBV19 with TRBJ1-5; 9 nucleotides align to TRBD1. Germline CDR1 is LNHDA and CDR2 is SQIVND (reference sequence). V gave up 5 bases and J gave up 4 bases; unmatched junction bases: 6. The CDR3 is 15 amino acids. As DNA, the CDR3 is TGTGCCAGTAGTTCCCGGGACAGGGTGAATCAGCCCCAGCATTTT. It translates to CASSSRDRVNQPQHF. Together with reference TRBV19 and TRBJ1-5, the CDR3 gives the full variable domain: DGGITQSPKYLFRKEGQNVTLSCEQNLNHDAMYWYRQDPGQGLRLIYYSQIVNDFQKGDIAEGYSVSREKKESFPLTVTSAQKNPTAFYLCASSSRDRVNQPQHFGDGTRLSIL.

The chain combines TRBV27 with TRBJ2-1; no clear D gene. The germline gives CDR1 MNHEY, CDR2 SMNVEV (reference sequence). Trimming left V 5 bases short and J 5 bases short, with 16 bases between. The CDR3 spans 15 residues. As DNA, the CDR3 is TGTGCCAGCAGTAAGCTCCAAGTAGCAAACAATGAGCAGTTCTTC. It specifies CASSKLQVANNEQFF.

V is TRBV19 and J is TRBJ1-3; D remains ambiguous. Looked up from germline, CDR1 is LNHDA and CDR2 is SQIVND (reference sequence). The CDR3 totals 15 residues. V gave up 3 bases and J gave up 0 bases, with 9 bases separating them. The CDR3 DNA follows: TGTGCCAGTAGTATCGGGGAATTCTCTGGAAACACCATATATTTT. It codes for CASSIGEFSGNTIYF.

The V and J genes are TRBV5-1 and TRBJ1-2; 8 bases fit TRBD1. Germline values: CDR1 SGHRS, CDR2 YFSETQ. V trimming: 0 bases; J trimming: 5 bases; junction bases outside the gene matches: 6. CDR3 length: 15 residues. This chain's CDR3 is CASSLEGQGVYGYTF. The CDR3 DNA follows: TGCGCCAGCAGCTTGGAAGGACAGGGAGTGTATGGCTACACCTTC.

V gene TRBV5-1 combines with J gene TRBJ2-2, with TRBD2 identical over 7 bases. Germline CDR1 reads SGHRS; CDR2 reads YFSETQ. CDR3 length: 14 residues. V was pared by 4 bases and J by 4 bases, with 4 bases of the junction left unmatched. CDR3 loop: CASSKTSSTGELFF. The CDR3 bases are TGCGCCAGCAGCAAGACTAGCAGCACCGGGGAGCTGTTTTTT.

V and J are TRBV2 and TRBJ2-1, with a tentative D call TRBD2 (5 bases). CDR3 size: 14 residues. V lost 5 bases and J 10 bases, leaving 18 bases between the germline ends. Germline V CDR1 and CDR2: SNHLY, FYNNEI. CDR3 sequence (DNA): TGTGCCAGCAGTCAGACCCTAGCAATCCGCGAGCAGTTCTTC. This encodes CASSQTLAIREQFF.

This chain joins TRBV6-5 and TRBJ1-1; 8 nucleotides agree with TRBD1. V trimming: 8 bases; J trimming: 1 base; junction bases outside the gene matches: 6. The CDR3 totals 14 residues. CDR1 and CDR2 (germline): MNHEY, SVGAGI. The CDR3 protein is CASAKDRGNTEAFF. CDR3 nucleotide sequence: TGTGCCAGCGCTAAAGACAGGGGGAACACTGAAGCTTTCTTT.

The CDR3 coding sequence is TGTGCCAGCAGCCAAGCCGTGGGACAGGGGAATGAAAAACTGTTTTTT. This gives the protein CASSQAVGQGNEKLFF. The chain joins TRBV4-2 to TRBJ1-4, with 10 bases identical to TRBD1. Germline V lookup: CDR1 LGHNA, CDR2 YNFKEQ. The CDR3 runs 16 residues. V was clipped by 1 base and J by 5 bases; unmatched bases: 4.

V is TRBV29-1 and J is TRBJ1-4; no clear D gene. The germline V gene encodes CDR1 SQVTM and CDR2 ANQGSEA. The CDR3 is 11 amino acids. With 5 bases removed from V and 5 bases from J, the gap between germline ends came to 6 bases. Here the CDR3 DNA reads TGCAGCGTTTCAGTGAATGAAAAACTGTTTTTT. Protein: CSVSVNEKLFF.

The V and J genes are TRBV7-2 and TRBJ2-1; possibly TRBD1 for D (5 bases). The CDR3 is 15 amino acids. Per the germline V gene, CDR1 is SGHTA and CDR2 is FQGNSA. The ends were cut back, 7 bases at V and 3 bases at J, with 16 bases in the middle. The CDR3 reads CASNRRGPSYNEQFF. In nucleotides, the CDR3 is TGTGCCAGCAATCGTAGGGGCCCCAGCTACAATGAGCAGTTCTTC.

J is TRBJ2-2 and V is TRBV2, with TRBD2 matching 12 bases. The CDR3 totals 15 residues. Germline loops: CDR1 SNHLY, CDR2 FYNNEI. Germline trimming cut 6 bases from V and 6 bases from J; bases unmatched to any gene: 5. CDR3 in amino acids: CASSLAGGPSGELFF. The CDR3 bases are TGTGCCAGCAGCCTAGCGGGGGGGCCATCCGGGGAGCTGTTTTTT.

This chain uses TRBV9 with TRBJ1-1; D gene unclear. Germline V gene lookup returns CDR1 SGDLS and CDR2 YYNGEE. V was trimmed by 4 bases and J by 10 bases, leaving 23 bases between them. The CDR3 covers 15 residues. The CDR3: CASSPAQSRRVGAFF. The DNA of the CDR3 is TGTGCCAGCAGCCCAGCTCAGTCAAGGAGGGTCGGAGCTTTCTTT.

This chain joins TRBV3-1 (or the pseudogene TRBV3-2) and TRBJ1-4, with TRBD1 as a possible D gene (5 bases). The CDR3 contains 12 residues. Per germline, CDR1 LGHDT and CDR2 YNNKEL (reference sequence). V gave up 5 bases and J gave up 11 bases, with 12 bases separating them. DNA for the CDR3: TGTGCCAGCAGCTCTGACAGAGACAAACTGTTTTTT. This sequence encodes CASSSDRDKLFF.

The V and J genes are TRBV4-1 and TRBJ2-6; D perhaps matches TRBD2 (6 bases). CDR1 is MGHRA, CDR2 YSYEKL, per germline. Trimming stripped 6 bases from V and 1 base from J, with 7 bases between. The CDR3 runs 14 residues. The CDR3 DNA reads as TGCGCCAGCAGGGACTATTCTGGGGCCAACGTCCTGACTTTC. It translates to CASRDYSGANVLTF.

CDR3 region: CASSTGQISGNTIYF. In DNA, the CDR3 is TGTGCCAGTAGTACGGGACAGATCTCTGGAAACACCATATATTTT. The J gene is TRBJ1-3, the V gene TRBV19; 7 bases agree with TRBD1. With 4 bases clipped from V and 0 bases from J, the junction kept 3 bases outside the gene matches. This CDR3 has 15 residues. Germline-derived CDR1 and CDR2 are LNHDA and SQIVND (reference sequence).

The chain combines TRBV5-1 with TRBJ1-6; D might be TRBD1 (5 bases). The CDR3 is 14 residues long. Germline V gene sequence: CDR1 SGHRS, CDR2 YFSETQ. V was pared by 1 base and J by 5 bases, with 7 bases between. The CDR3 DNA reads TGCGCCAGCAGCTTGCCGACAGATAATTCACCCCTCCACTTT. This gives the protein CASSLPTDNSPLHF.

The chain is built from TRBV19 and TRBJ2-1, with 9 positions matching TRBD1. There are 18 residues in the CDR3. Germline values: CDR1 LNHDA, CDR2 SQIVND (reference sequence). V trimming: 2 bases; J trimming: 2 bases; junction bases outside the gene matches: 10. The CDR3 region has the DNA TGTGCCAGTAGTATAAAGCCGCCACAGGGGGCGACCTACAATGAGCAGTTCTTC. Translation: CASSIKPPQGATYNEQFF.

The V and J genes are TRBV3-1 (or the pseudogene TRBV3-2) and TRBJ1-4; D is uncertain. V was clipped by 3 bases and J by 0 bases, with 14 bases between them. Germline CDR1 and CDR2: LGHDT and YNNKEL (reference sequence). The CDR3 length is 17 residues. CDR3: CASSHSSQRATNEKLFF. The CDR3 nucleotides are TGTGCCAGCAGCCACTCTAGTCAGAGGGCAACTAATGAAAAACTGTTTTTT.

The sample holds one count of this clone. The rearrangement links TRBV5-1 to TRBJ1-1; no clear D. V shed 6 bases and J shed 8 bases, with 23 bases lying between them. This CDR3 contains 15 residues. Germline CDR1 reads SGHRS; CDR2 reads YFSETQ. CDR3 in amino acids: CASNLGRTPPVEAFF. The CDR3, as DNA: TGCGCCAGCAACCTGGGTAGGACTCCCCCGGTGGAAGCTTTCTTT.

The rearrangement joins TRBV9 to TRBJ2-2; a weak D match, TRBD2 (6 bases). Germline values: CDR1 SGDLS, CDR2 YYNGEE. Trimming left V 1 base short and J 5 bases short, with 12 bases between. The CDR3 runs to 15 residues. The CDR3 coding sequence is TGTGCCAGCAGCGTAAGGGTGGAGGGGACCGGGGAGCTGTTTTTT. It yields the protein CASSVRVEGTGELFF.

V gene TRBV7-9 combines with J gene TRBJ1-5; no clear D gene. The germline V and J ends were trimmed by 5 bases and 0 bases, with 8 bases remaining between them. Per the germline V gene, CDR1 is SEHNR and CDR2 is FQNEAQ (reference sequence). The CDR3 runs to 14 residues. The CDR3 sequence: CASSRRDSNQPQHF. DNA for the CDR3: TGTGCCAGCAGCCGACGGGATAGCAATCAGCCCCAGCATTTT.